Listed here are 16 T cell receptor beta chains from one sample, sequenced in a study of shared clonotypes between healthy human individuals. TCRdb's table, derived via immunoSEQ multiplex PCR, lists solely in-frame clones and lacks some. The sample has about 380,000 clones; roughly 96% are singletons. The specimen sequenced was memory CD8+ T cells sorted from blood. Subset here: CD45RO+ cells pooled with CCR7-negative TemRA cells. The receptor source for this set is a man aged 25-45 years in good health.

This clone was counted once. The chain recombines TRBV5-1 with TRBJ1-4; D is perhaps TRBD1 (6 bases). Trimming took off 6 bases at V and 7 bases at J, with 10 bases between the two ends. CDR3 length: 12 amino acids. Germline loops: CDR1 SGHRS, CDR2 YFSETQ. The CDR3 bases are TGCGCCAGCACAGAAGGGGGTGAAAAACTGTTTTTT. Amino acids: CASTEGGEKLFF.

The chain combines TRBV5-1 with TRBJ2-5; tentative D call: TRBD2 (7 bases). CDR3 size: 12 residues. With 7 bases removed from V and 1 base from J, the gap between germline ends came to 8 bases. Germline V CDR1 and CDR2: SGHRS, YFSETQ. The CDR3 coding sequence is TGCGCCAGCCGGGGGGCCCAAGAGACCCAGTACTTC. Amino acids: CASRGAQETQYF. The whole variable domain, remainder taken from reference TRBV5-1 and TRBJ2-5, is KAGVTQTPRYLIKTRGQQVTLSCSPISGHRSVSWYQQTPGQGLQFLFEYFSETQRNKGNFPGRFSGRQFSNSRSEMNVSTLELGDSALYLCASRGAQETQYFGPGTRLLVL.

This chain joins TRBV29-1 and TRBJ1-2, with D maybe TRBD1 (5 bases). Germline CDR1 reads SQVTM; CDR2 reads ANQGSEA. V was shortened by 5 bases and J by 4 bases, with 8 bases between the two germline ends. CDR3 size: 11 residues. DNA of the CDR3: TGCAGCGTTTCAGGGAGCTATGGCTACACCTTC. This codes for CSVSGSYGYTF.

The chain uses TRBV5-1 and TRBJ2-7, with D maybe TRBD2 (6 bases). V lost 4 bases to trimming and J lost 3 bases, with 20 bases between them. The CDR3 is made up of 16 amino acids. The germline CDR1 and CDR2 sequences are SGHRS and YFSETQ. CDR3 in DNA: TGCGCCAGCAGCCGAGGTAGGGCGACGGAGGGCTACGAGCAGTACTTC. Protein product: CASSRGRATEGYEQYF.

This CDR3 is CASSRPPLAGVDEQYF. CDR3 DNA: TGTGCCAGCAGCCGTCCTCCCCTAGCGGGAGTCGACGAGCAGTACTTC. The chain uses TRBV7-9 and TRBJ2-7; the match to TRBD2 covers 10 bases. CDR1 and CDR2 from the germline V gene are SEHNR and FQNEAQ (reference sequence). The CDR3 spans 16 residues. With V trimmed by 5 bases and J by 5 bases, 12 bases remained unmatched.

This sequence joins TRBV28 and TRBJ2-1; D is ambiguous. The germline V and J ends were trimmed by 8 bases and 9 bases, with 11 bases remaining between them. CDR3 length: 11 amino acids. CDR1 and CDR2 (germline): MDHEN, SYDVKM. The CDR3 DNA reads TGTGCCAGCGTCTTGGGGTTTGAGCAGTTCTTC. Translating gives CASVLGFEQFF.

The chain employs TRBV7-9 and TRBJ1-1; weak D call: TRBD1 (5 bases). CDR3 length: 16 amino acids. Per germline, CDR1 SEHNR and CDR2 FQNEAQ (reference sequence). Trimming cost V 6 bases and J 0 bases, with 17 bases left between them. CDR3 sequence: CASSPKAGTMNTEAFF. The CDR3 coding sequence is TGTGCCAGCAGTCCTAAGGCGGGGACCATGAACACTGAAGCTTTCTTT.

The DNA for the CDR3 is TGTGCCAGCAGTGATGTCAGCCGAACCCCGCCCCAGCATTTT. Translated: CASSDVSRTPPQHF. The rearrangement uses TRBV25-1 and TRBJ1-5; no reliable D call. There are 14 residues in the CDR3. V was trimmed by 3 bases and J by 9 bases, leaving 15 bases between them. The germline CDR1 and CDR2 sequences are MGHDK and SYGVNS. Filled out from reference TRBV25-1 and TRBJ1-5, the complete variable domain reads EADIYQTPRYLVIGTGKKITLECSQTMGHDKMYWYQQDPGMELHLIHYSYGVNSTEKGDLSSESTVSRIRTEHFPLTLESARPSHTSQYLCASSDVSRTPPQHFGDGTRLSIL.

The gene calls are TRBV10-3 and TRBJ1-1; 8 bases are shared with TRBD1. The V segment lost 7 bases and the J segment 2 bases; nucleotides outside the gene matches: 6. Germline V gene lookup returns CDR1 ENHRY and CDR2 SYGVKD. The CDR3 contains 14 residues. The CDR3 nucleotides are TGTGCCATCACCGGACAGGGACGAAACACTGAAGCTTTCTTT. This encodes CAITGQGRNTEAFF.

The V and J genes are TRBV5-1 and TRBJ2-6; perhaps TRBD1 as D (5 bases). Germline V gene data show CDR1 as SGHRS and CDR2 as YFSETQ. Trimming pared 0 bases from V and 0 bases from J, leaving 7 bases between. CDR3 size: 16 residues. This CDR3 is CASSLAGNSGANVLTF. In DNA, the CDR3 is TGCGCCAGCAGCTTGGCAGGGAACTCTGGGGCCAACGTCCTGACTTTC.

J is TRBJ2-7 and V is TRBV5-6, with D perhaps being TRBD1 or TRBD2 (5 bases each). V gave up 1 base and J gave up 3 bases, with 20 bases separating them. Germline values: CDR1 SGHDT, CDR2 YYEEEE. This CDR3 comprises 17 residues. This CDR3 is CASSLFGGQRTVYEQYF. The DNA for the CDR3 is TGTGCCAGCAGCTTGTTTGGGGGTCAGCGGACTGTCTACGAGCAGTACTTC.

The chain employs TRBV9 and TRBJ2-1; 12 positions agree with TRBD2. This CDR3 is built from 16 residues. The V gene end was trimmed by 1 base and the J gene end by 2 bases; junction bases not matched to a gene: 1. CDR1 and CDR2 from the germline V gene are SGDLS and YYNGEE. The CDR3 DNA reads TGTGCCAGCAGCGTAAGACTAGCGGGGGCCTACAATGAGCAGTTCTTC. It specifies CASSVRLAGAYNEQFF.

This rearrangement joins TRBV2 to TRBJ1-2; no clear D. The germline V gene encodes CDR1 SNHLY and CDR2 FYNNEI. V dropped 6 bases and J dropped 13 bases, with 24 bases sitting between them. The CDR3 loop spans 14 amino acids. CDR3 bases: TGTGCCAGCAGACTAACAAGTAAATCATATGGTTGCACCTTC. It translates to CASRLTSKSYGCTF.

Comment on this clone: A junction end diverges from the germline sequence, so it may reflect a read error. V gene TRBV29-1 combines with J gene TRBJ1-1; a weak D match, TRBD1 (6 bases). CDR1 and CDR2 from the germline V gene are SQVTM and ANQGSEA. CDR3 length equals 12 residues. CDR3 in amino acids: CSVEGGMAEAFF. The CDR3 nucleotides are TGCAGCGTCGAAGGGGGTATGGCTGAAGCTTTCTTT.

This rearrangement joins TRBV7-3 to TRBJ2-1, with D uncertain. This CDR3 contains 16 residues. V lost 5 bases and J lost 0, with 14 bases in between. CDR1 is SGHTA and CDR2 is FQGTGA in the germline V gene. DNA of the CDR3: TGTGCCAGCAGCCCCCTGTACAAGAGCTCCTACAATGAGCAGTTCTTC. The encoded protein is CASSPLYKSSYNEQFF.

The chain employs TRBV5-4 and TRBJ2-3, with D hard to call. The germline gives CDR1 SGHNT, CDR2 YYREEE (reference sequence). Trimming cost V 2 bases and J 6 bases, with 4 bases left between them. The CDR3 spans 11 residues. Here the CDR3 reads CASSFLDTQYF. The CDR3, as DNA: TGTGCCAGCAGCTTCCTTGATACGCAGTATTTT.